This TCR beta chain was recorded in a study of CD8+CD57+ T cells in acquired aplastic anemia. This clonotype was counted once. What it recognizes is unknown. Researchers used genomic DNA as the template to profile TCR beta VDJ and CDR3. Each CDR3 protein is one row after TCRdb ran MiXCR on the reads. The data show under 500,000 distinct CDR3 sequences, around 30% seen once. Those patients picked for sequencing had displayed CD8+CD57+ cell expansion on flow cytometry. Severe acquired aplastic anemia affected all patients. No patient had been given any therapy when blood was sampled. The study, taken as a whole, reports: Patients and controls had in common 25 to 30 CD8+ CDR3 sequences.

The CDR3 spans 16 residues. CDR1 is MGHDK and CDR2 is SYGVNS in the germline V gene. V lost 6 bases and J 0 bases, leaving 12 bases between the germline ends. The sequence was collected from a human donor with aplastic anemia. Material: sorted CD4+, CD8+, or CD8+CD57+ T cells (not recorded which) from PBMCs. V usage is TRBV25-1 and J usage is TRBJ1-6; D not resolved. This CDR3 is CASSLSGSSYNSPLHF. DNA of the CDR3: TGTGCCAGCAGCCTCTCTGGGAGCTCCTATAATTCACCCCTCCACTTT.